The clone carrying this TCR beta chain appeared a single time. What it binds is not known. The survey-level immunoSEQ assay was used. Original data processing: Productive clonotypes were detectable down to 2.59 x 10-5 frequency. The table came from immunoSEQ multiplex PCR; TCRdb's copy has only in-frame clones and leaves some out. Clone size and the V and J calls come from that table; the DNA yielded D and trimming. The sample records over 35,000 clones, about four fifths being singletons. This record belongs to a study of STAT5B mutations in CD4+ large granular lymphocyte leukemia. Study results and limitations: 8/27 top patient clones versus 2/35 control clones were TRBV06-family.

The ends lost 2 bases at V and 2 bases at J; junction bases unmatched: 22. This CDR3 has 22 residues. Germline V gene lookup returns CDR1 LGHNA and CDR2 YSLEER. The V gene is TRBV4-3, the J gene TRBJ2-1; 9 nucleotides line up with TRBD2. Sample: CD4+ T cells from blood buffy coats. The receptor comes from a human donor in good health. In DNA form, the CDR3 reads TGCGCCAGCAGCCAACCACCTTCAAGGAGGCTAGCGGGGCGGAAAGCCTACAATGAGCAGTTCTTC. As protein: CASSQPPSRRLAGRKAYNEQFF.